This TCR beta chain derives from a study of CD8+CD57+ T cells in acquired aplastic anemia. CDR1 is SGHVS and CDR2 is FQNEAQ in the germline V gene. Trimming stripped 1 base from V and 2 bases from J, with 11 bases between. The CDR3 sequence is 15 residues long. The TCR beta profiling, which covered VDJ combination and CDR3 sequence, was carried out using genomic DNA as the template. One entry per CDR3 protein results from TCRdb running MiXCR on the reads. The profile shows 150,000 to 200,000 distinct CDR3 sequences, just over 45% of them singletons. The rearrangement uses TRBV7-8 and TRBJ2-5; weak D call: TRBD1 (5 bases). The source is a human donor in good health. The material sequenced was sorted CD4+, CD8+, or CD8+CD57+ T cells (not recorded which) from PBMCs. The CDR3 protein is CASSLGGRLQETQYF. The CDR3 nucleotides read TGTGCCAGCAGCTTAGGGGGCCGGCTTCAAGAGACCCAGTACTTC.